This T cell receptor (beta chain) was identified during a study of T cell changes during pregnancy in multiple sclerosis. There are 16 residues in the CDR3. Between the trimmed V and J ends, which lost 0 bases and 1 base, there was a span of 13 bases. Germline-derived CDR1 and CDR2 are SGHRS and YFSETQ. Method: immunoSEQ multiplex PCR; TCRdb's copy keeps in-frame clones and lacks some. The table includes more than 65,000 clones, just over 90% detected once. The TCR sequence derives from a female donor with multiple sclerosis, enrolled in a pregnancy study. The sequencing here drew on CD4+ T cells from peripheral blood mononuclear cells, taken before pregnancy. The V gene is TRBV5-1, the J gene TRBJ1-1, with D hard to call. CDR3 region: CASSLVSMSGNTEAFF. Here the CDR3 DNA reads TGCGCCAGCAGCTTGGTGTCTATGTCAGGGAACACTGAAGCTTTCTTT. The complete variable domain, with remaining parts taken from reference TRBV5-1 and TRBJ1-1, reads KAGVTQTPRYLIKTRGQQVTLSCSPISGHRSVSWYQQTPGQGLQFLFEYFSETQRNKGNFPGRFSGRQFSNSRSEMNVSTLELGDSALYLCASSLVSMSGNTEAFFGQGTRLTVV.